The sequence of this T cell receptor beta chain was determined in a study of STAT5B mutations in CD4+ large granular lymphocyte leukemia. Comment on this clone: What it recognizes is unknown.

General study results and limits: Patient CD4-sorted repertoires stayed more clonal than healthy ones after leukemic-clone removal. Main leukemic clonotypes were patient-specific, but under 30% appeared at low frequency elsewhere.

As originally analysed: Lowest detectable productive clonotype frequency was 2.59 x 10-5. Libraries were prepared by immunoSEQ multiplex PCR; TCRdb keeps only in-frame clonotypes and omits some of them. V, J and clone size reflect that table, while D and trimming were determined from the DNA. Of around 26,000 clones in the sample, roughly 69% were seen once. The material sequenced was CD4+ T cells from blood buffy coats. The source of this sequence is a human donor in good health.

CDR3 sequence (DNA): TGTGCCAGCAGTGCCACAGGGGTCGGCTACACCTTC. Protein sequence: CASSATGVGYTF. This chain connects TRBV6-4 to TRBJ1-2; TRBD1 agrees at 7 bases. Germline lookup yields CDR1 MRHNA and CDR2 SNTAGT. The CDR3 spans 12 residues. With V trimmed by 4 bases and J by 8 bases, 4 bases remained unmatched.